This TCR beta chain was recorded in a study of blood T cell repertoires in COVID-19. With 0 bases clipped from V and 7 bases from J, the junction kept 10 bases outside the gene matches. This CDR3 region has 16 residues. Germline V gene lookup returns CDR1 SGHRS and CDR2 YFSETQ. Assay: immunoSEQ multiplex PCR; the TCRdb copy retains only in-frame clones and omits some. Found here are roughly 200,000 clones, around 88% of them singletons; the top ten hold more than 7.5%. Input material: PBMCs or T cells enriched from blood (not recorded which). V usage is TRBV5-1 and J usage is TRBJ2-3, with 8 bases that match TRBD2. The source is a woman between 25 and 40 years old who had recovered from COVID-19. The CDR3 region is CASSLDHGTRVYTQYF. Here the CDR3 DNA reads TGCGCCAGCAGCTTGGACCACGGGACTAGGGTTTATACGCAGTATTTT.